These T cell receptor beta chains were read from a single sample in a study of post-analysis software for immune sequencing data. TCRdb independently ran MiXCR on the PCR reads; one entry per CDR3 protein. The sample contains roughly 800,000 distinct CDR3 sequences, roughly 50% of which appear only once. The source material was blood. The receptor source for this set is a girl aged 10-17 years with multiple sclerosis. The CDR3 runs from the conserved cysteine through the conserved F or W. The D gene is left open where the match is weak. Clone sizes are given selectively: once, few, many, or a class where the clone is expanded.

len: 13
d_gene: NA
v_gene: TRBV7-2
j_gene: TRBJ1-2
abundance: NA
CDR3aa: CASSQIQGGGYTF
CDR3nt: TGTGCCAGCAGCCAAATACAGGGTGGAGGCTACACCTTC

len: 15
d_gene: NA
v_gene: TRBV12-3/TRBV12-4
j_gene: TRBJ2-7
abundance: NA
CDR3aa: CASSLKSRGPYEQYF
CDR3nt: TGTGCCAGCAGTTTGAAGAGTAGGGGTCCCTACGAGCAGTACTTC

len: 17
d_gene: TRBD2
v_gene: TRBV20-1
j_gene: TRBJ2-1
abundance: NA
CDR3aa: CSARGETSGRSYNEQFF
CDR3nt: TGCAGTGCTAGAGGGGAGACTAGCGGGAGATCTTACAATGAGCAGTTCTTC

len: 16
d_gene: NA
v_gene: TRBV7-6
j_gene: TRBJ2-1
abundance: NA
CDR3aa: CASSRSGPAGINEQFF
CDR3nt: TGTGCCAGCAGCCGATCTGGTCCAGCGGGTATAAATGAGCAGTTCTTC

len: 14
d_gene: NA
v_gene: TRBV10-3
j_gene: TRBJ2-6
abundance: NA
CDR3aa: CATQEYSGANVLTF
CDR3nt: TGTGCCACCCAGGAATATTCTGGGGCCAACGTCCTGACTTTC

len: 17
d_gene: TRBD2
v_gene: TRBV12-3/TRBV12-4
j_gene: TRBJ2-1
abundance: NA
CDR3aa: CASSPGVAGVHHNEQFF
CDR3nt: TGTGCCAGCAGTCCCGGGGTAGCGGGAGTACACCACAATGAGCAGTTCTTC

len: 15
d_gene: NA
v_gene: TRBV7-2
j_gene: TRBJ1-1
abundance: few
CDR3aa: CASSLATGKGTEAFF
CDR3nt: TGTGCCAGCAGCTTGGCTACAGGGAAGGGGACTGAAGCTTTCTTT

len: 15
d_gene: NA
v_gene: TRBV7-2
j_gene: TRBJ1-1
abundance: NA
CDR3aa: CASSLALLGNTEAFF
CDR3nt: TGTGCCAGCAGCTTAGCGCTTCTCGGTAACACTGAAGCTTTCTTT

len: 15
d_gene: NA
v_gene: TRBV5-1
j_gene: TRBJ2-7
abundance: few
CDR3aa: CASSLEARNFYEQYF
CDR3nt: TGCGCCAGCAGCTTGGAGGCCAGAAACTTCTACGAGCAGTACTTC

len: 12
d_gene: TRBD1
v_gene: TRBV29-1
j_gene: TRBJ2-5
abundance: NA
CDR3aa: CSVWTGEETQYF
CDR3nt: TGCAGCGTGTGGACAGGGGAAGAGACCCAGTACTTC

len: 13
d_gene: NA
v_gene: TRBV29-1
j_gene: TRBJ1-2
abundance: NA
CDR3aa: CSVDGLGGYGYTF
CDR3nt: TGCAGCGTTGATGGACTGGGAGGATATGGCTACACCTTC

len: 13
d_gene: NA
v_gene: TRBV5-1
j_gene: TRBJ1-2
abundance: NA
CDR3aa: CASSLEEGSGYTF
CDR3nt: TGCGCCAGCAGCTTGGAGGAGGGAAGTGGCTACACCTTC

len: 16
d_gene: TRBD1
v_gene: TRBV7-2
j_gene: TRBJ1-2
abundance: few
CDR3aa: CASSLVGTGGGYGYTF
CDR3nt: TGTGCCAGCAGCTTAGTTGGGACAGGGGGTGGCTATGGCTACACCTTC

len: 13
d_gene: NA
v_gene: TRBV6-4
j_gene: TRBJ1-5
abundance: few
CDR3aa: CASSVDDGQPQHF
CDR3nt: TGTGCCAGCAGTGTGGATGACGGGCAGCCCCAGCATTTT

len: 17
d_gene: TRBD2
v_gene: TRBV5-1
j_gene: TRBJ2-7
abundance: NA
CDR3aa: CASSRGTSGGGLYEQYF
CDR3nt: TGCGCCAGCAGCCGAGGGACTAGCGGGGGAGGCCTCTACGAGCAGTACTTC

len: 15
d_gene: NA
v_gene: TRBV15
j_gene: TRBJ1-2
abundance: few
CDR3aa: CATSREGRTNYGYTF
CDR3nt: TGTGCCACCAGCAGAGAGGGGAGGACAAACTATGGCTACACCTTC

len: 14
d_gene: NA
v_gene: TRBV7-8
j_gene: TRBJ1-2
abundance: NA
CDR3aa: CASSPLRDTDGYTF
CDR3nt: TGTGCCAGCAGCCCCCTTCGGGACACTGATGGCTACACCTTC

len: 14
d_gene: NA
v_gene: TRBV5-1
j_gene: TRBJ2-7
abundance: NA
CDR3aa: CASSLEVQGDEQYF
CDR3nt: TGCGCCAGCAGCTTGGAGGTACAGGGTGACGAGCAGTACTTC

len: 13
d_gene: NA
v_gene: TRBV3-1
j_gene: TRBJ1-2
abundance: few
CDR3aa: CASSQVIDYGYTF
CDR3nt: TGTGCCAGCAGCCAAGTGATCGACTATGGCTACACCTTC

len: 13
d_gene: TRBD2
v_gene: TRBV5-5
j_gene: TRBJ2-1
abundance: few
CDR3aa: CASSFPGGNEQFF
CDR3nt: TGTGCCAGCAGCTTCCCGGGGGGCAATGAGCAGTTCTTC

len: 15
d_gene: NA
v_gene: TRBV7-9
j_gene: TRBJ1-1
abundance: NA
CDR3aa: CASSLDTQPPHEAFF
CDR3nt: TGTGCCAGCAGCTTAGATACACAGCCGCCCCATGAAGCTTTCTTT

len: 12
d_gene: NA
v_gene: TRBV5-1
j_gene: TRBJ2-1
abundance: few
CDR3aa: CASSRSGNEQFF
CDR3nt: TGCGCCAGCAGCCGTAGCGGCAATGAGCAGTTCTTC

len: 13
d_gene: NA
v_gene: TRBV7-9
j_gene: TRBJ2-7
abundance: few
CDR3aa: CASSSWLGYEQYF
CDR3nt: TGTGCCAGCAGCTCGTGGTTAGGCTACGAGCAGTACTTC

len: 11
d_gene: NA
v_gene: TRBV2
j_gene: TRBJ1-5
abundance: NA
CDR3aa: CASRGPRAQHF
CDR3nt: TGTGCCAGCAGGGGCCCTCGGGCCCAGCATTTT

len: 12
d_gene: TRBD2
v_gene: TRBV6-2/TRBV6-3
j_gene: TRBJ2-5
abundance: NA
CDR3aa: CASRRTRDEQYF
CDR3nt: TGTGCCAGCAGGAGGACTAGGGATGAGCAGTACTTC

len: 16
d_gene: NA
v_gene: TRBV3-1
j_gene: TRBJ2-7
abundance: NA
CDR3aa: CASSQDSRGHLYEQYF
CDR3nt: TGTGCCAGCAGCCAGGATTCCAGGGGCCACCTCTACGAGCAGTACTTC

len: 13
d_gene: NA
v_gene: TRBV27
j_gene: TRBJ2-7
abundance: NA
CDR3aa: CASSIYGTYEQYF
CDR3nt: TGTGCCAGCAGTATCTACGGTACCTACGAGCAGTACTTC

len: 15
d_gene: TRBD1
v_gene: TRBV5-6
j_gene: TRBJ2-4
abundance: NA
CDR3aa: CASSFRDRGQNIQYF
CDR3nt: TGTGCCAGCAGCTTCCGCGACAGGGGGCAAAACATTCAGTACTTC

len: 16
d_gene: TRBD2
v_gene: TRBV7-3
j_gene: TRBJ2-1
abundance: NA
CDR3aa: CASSLMGLAAYNEQFF
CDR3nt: TGTGCCAGCAGCTTAATGGGCCTAGCGGCATACAATGAGCAGTTCTTC

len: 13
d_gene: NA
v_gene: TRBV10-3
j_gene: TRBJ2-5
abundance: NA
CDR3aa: CAIRDRRGETQYF
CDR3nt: TGTGCCATCAGAGACAGGAGGGGAGAGACCCAGTACTTC

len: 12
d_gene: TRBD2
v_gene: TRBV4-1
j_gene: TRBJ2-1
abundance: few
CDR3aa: CASSQEGLGQFF
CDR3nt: TGCGCCAGCAGCCAAGAGGGACTAGGGCAGTTCTTC

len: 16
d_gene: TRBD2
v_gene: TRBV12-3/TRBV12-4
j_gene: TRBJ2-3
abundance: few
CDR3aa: CASRPTLAGGWNTQYF
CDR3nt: TGTGCCAGCCGGCCCACCCTAGCGGGAGGGTGGAATACGCAGTATTTT

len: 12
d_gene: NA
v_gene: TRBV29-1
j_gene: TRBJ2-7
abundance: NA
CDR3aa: CSVRRASYEQYF
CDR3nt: TGCAGCGTCAGGCGGGCTTCCTACGAGCAGTACTTC

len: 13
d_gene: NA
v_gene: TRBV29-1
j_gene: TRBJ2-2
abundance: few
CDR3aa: CSVGRRENGELFF
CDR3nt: TGCAGCGTTGGGCGGAGGGAGAACGGGGAGCTGTTTTTT

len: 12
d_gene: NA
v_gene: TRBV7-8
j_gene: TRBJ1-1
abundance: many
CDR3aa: CASSLGGFEAFF
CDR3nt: TGTGCCAGCAGCTTAGGGGGGTTTGAAGCTTTCTTT

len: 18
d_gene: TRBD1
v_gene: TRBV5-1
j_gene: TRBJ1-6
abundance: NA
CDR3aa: CASSRERRDRGYNSPLHF
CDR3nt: TGCGCCAGCAGCCGAGAGCGGCGGGACAGGGGTTATAATTCACCCCTCCACTTT

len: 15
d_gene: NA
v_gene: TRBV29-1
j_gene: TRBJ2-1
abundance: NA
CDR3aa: CSVGERRLSYNEQFF
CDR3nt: TGCAGCGTTGGTGAGCGGCGGCTCTCCTACAATGAGCAGTTCTTC